This T cell receptor delta chain came from a study of gamma-delta T cells after stem cell transplantation. Turning to this clone: TCRdb's entry gives the protein of a much larger clone, which mismatches this DNA's translation at residue 13, likely from a read error; the protein reported here is translated from the DNA.

This CDR3 is built from 16 residues. CDR1 TSWWSYY and CDR2 QGS come from the germline V gene. The V end was cut by 4 bases, the J end by 6 bases, with 24 bases between. TCRdb redid the clone calls on the RT-PCR reads with CATT. This table has roughly 2,000 delta-chain clones, about a quarter appearing once. J is TRDJ4 and V is TRDV1; a possible D gene is TRDD2 (6 bases). Sample: gamma-delta T cells. This sequence originates from a human donor. It is not recorded whose cells these are; they may come from a transplant donor. For the CDR3, the DNA is TGTGCTCTTGGGGTACTTCCTCTTTTCGGGGGCGAGGCCCTGATCTTT. This encodes CALGVLPLFGGEALIF.